These 9 T cell receptor beta chains were all obtained from the same sample, sequenced in a study of T-cell reconstitution after alpha-beta-depleted transplantation in children. Preparation of the TCRbeta library used unique molecular identifiers. TCRdb re-called the PCR reads with MiXCR, one entry per CDR3 protein. Of roughly 200,000 distinct CDR3 sequences in the sample, approximately 8.4% were seen once. The sample in question was PBMCs, mostly from graft donor cells, obtained 360 days after TCRalphabeta/CD19-depleted stem cell transplant. These receptors came from a male patient aged 2-9 years who had a stem cell transplant for acute myeloid leukemia, so the T cells may come from the graft donor.

In this sample, this clonotype turned up a few times. V is TRBV18 and J is TRBJ2-1; a weak D match, TRBD1 (5 bases). In germline, CDR1 is KGHSH, CDR2 LQKENI. The CDR3 sequence is 15 residues long. The germline V and J ends were trimmed by 3 bases and 8 bases, with 17 bases remaining between them. CDR3 residues: CASSPGATRLDEQFF. CDR3 bases: TGTGCCAGCTCACCTGGGGCTACGCGGTTGGATGAGCAGTTCTTC.

The chain joins TRBV10-3 to TRBJ2-7; 10 positions agree with TRBD1. Germline CDR1 reads ENHRY; CDR2 reads SYGVKD. V lost 3 bases to trimming and J lost 2 bases; unmatched junction nucleotides: 4. This CDR3 contains 15 residues. CDR3 loop: CAISDLGTGAYEQYF. CDR3 bases: TGTGCCATCAGTGATCTCGGGACAGGGGCCTACGAGCAGTACTTC.

The J gene is TRBJ2-1, the V gene TRBV5-1; 11 bases agree with TRBD2. V shed 1 base, J shed 0 bases, and the junction held 6 bases outside the gene matches. CDR1 SGHRS and CDR2 YFSETQ come from the germline V gene. CDR3 size: 18 residues. The CDR3 protein is CASSLLAGGPGSYNEQFF. CDR3 bases: TGCGCCAGCAGCTTGTTAGCGGGGGGGCCGGGCTCCTACAATGAGCAGTTCTTC.

This clonotype was counted a few times. The chain recombines TRBV29-1 with TRBJ2-3, with a tentative D call TRBD2 (6 bases). This CDR3 is built from 12 residues. Germline lookup yields CDR1 SQVTM and CDR2 ANQGSEA. The V end was cut by 7 bases, the J end by 6 bases, with 14 bases between. CDR3 region: CSAEVRDDTQYF. As DNA, the CDR3 is TGCAGCGCCGAGGTGCGGGATGATACGCAGTATTTT.

V and J are TRBV4-3 and TRBJ1-5; 10 bases fit TRBD1. Germline lookup yields CDR1 LGHNA and CDR2 YSLEER. CDR3 length: 16 residues. V lost 4 bases to trimming and J lost 4 bases; unmatched junction nucleotides: 7. CDR3 bases: TGCGCCAGCAGCCGGGACAGGGGCAATCAAAATCAGCCCCAGCATTTT. Translation gives CASSRDRGNQNQPQHF.

This clonotype occurred many times. The junction shows a germline mismatch at one end, possibly a read error. The chain recombines TRBV20-1 with TRBJ2-1; unclear D gene. The CDR3 has 10 residues. Germline V CDR1 and CDR2: DFQATT, SNEGSKA (reference sequence). The CDR3 is CSAGDNEQFF. The CDR3 DNA is TGCAGTGCTGGAGACAATGAGCAGTTCTTC.

The sample holds many counts of this clonotype. This sequence joins TRBV5-1 and TRBJ2-7; D is unresolved. The CDR3 sequence is 15 residues long. Looked up from germline, CDR1 is SGHRS and CDR2 is YFSETQ. Trimming removed 4 bases from V and 2 bases from J, with 16 bases in between. The DNA of the CDR3 is TGCGCCAGCAGCGCGGTGACCGGACCTGCCTACGAGCAGTACTTC. This codes for CASSAVTGPAYEQYF.

The chain is built from TRBV12-3 or TRBV12-4 and TRBJ1-1; the D is unclear. The CDR3 runs 13 residues. Trimming left V 6 bases short and J 4 bases short, with 12 bases between. The CDR3 bases are TGTGCCAGCAGGCGGGAGTGGGGCACTGAAGCTTTCTTT. Protein: CASRREWGTEAFF.

The chain combines TRBV5-4 with TRBJ2-3; 12 bases line up with TRBD2. The CDR3 runs to 16 residues. The V segment lost 4 bases and the J segment 5 bases; nucleotides outside the gene matches: 8. Germline V gives CDR1 SGHNT, CDR2 YYREEE (reference sequence). This CDR3 reads CASSRRLAGVIDTQYF. CDR3 DNA sequence: TGTGCCAGCAGCCGCCGACTAGCGGGAGTGATAGATACGCAGTATTTT.